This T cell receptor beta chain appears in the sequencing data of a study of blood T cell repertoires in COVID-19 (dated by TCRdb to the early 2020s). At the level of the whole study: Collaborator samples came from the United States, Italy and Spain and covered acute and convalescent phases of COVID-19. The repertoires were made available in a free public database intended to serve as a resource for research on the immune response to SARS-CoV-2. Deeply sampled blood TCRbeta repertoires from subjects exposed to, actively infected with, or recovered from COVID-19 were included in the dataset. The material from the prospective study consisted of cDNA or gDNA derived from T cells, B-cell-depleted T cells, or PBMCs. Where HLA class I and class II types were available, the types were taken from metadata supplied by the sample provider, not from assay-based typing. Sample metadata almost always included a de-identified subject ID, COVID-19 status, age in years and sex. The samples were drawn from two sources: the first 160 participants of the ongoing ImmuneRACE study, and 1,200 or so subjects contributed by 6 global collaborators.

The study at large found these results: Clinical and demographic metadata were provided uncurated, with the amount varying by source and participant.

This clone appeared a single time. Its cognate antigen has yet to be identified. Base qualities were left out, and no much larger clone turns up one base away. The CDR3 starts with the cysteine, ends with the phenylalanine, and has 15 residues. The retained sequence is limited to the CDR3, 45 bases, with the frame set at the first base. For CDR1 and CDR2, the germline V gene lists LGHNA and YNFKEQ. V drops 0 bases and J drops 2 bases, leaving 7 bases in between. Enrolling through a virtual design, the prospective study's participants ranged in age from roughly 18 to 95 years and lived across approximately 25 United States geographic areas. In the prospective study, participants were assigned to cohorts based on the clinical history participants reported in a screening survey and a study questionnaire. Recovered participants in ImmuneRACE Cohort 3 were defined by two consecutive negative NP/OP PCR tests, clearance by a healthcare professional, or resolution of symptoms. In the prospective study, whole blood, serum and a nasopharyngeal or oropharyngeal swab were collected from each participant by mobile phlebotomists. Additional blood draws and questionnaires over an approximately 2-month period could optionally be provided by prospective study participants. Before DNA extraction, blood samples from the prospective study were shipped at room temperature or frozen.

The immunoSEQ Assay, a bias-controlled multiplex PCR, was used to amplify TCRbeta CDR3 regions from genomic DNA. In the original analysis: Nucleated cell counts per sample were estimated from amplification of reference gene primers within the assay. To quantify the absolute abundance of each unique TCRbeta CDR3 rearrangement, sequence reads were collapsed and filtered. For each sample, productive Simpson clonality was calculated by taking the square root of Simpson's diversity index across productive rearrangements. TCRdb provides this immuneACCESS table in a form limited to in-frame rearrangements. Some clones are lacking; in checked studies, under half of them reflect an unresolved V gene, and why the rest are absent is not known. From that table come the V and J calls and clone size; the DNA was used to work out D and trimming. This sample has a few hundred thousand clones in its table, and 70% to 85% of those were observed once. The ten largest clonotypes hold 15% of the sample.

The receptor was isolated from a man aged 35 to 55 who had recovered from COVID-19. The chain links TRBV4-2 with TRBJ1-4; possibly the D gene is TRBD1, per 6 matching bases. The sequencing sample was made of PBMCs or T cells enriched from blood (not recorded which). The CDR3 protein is CASSQEGATNEKLFF. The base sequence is TGTGCCAGCAGCCAAGAGGGGGCGACTAATGAAAAACTGTTTTTT.